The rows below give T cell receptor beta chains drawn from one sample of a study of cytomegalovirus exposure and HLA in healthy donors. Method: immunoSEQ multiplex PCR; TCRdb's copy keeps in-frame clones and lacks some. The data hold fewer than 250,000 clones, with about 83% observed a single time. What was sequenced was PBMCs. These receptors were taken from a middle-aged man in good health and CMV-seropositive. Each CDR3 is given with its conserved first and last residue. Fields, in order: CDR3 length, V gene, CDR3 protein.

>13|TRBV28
CASSQYERTEAFF
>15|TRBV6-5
CASKGLAESSYEQYF
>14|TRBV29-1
CSVGGGWAYNEQFF
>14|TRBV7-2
CASSSDIYESEAFF
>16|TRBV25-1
CASSDMSGGRRGEQFF
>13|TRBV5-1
CASSPGTQGEQFF
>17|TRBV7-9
CASSLGPGLSSGNTIYF
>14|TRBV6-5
CASSYSERQETQYF
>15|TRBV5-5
CASSRTSGIFDEQFF
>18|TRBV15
CATSRATGGEKRAYEQYF
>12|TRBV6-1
CASRSGREKLFF